Listed below are T cell receptor beta chains from one sample, sequenced in a study of T-cell reconstitution after alpha-beta-depleted transplantation in children. TCRdb reprocessed the PCR reads via MiXCR and lists one record per CDR3 protein. The repertoire includes about 340,000 distinct CDR3 sequences, 10% of them detected once, and 2% to 2.5% sits in the top ten. Material: PBMCs from the stem cell graft donor, obtained from the stem cell graft. These receptors were taken from a human donor who donated a stem cell graft to a child with acute lymphoblastic leukemia. Each CDR3 is given with its conserved first and last residue. D genes are given only for firm matches. Rows give clone size only sometimes, using once, few, many, or a class for an expanded clone.

size: -; J: TRBJ2-1; V: TRBV7-9; D: -; DNA: TGTGCCAGCAGCTTACTCGGCGTTCCCACCTACAATGAGCAGTTCTTC; CDR3: CASSLLGVPTYNEQFF
size: -; J: TRBJ2-3; V: TRBV7-2; D: -; DNA: TGTGCCAGCAGCTTAGGGGGGCGCCCCACAGATACGCAGTATTTT; CDR3: CASSLGGRPTDTQYF
size: many; J: TRBJ2-2; V: TRBV3-1; D: -; DNA: TGTGCCAGCAGCATAGTTTACCGTACCGGGGAGCTGTTTTTT; CDR3: CASSIVYRTGELFF
size: -; J: TRBJ2-5; V: TRBV6-5; D: -; DNA: TGTGCCAGCAGTTACGCAAAGACAGATTTCCAGACCCAGTACTTC; CDR3: CASSYAKTDFQTQYF
size: many; J: TRBJ1-4; V: TRBV4-1; D: -; DNA: TGCGCCAGCAGCCAGCCCACGGGGCGCCGGAATGAAAAACTGTTTTTT; CDR3: CASSQPTGRRNEKLFF
size: few; J: TRBJ1-1; V: TRBV5-6; D: -; DNA: TGTGCCAGCAGCTTCGTCAGCCAGAACACTGAAGTGGGGGCTTTCTTT; CDR3: CASSFVSQNTEVGAFF
size: many; J: TRBJ2-7; V: TRBV5-1; D: TRBD1; DNA: TGCGCCAGCAGCTTCTTACTTAGTCTCCGGGACAGTCCCTACGAGCAGTACTTC; CDR3: CASSFLLSLRDSPYEQYF
size: -; J: TRBJ2-5; V: TRBV6-2/TRBV6-3; D: -; DNA: TGTGCCAGCAGTTACTGGAGGACCGAGGGAGAGACCCAGTACTTC; CDR3: CASSYWRTEGETQYF
size: -; J: TRBJ1-4; V: TRBV20-1; D: TRBD1; DNA: TGCAGTGCCACGGGACAGGGGGCGCTGAGGGAAAAACTGTTTTTT; CDR3: CSATGQGALREKLFF
size: few; J: TRBJ1-5; V: TRBV7-2; D: -; DNA: TGTGCCAGCAGCTTATATGGACAGTTCAATCAGCCCCAGCATTTT; CDR3: CASSLYGQFNQPQHF
size: few; J: TRBJ1-1; V: TRBV7-9; D: TRBD1; DNA: TGTGCCAGCAGCTTGGGTCTGGACAGGGGACGTCCTGAAGCTTTCTTT; CDR3: CASSLGLDRGRPEAFF
size: few; J: TRBJ2-1; V: TRBV7-9; D: -; DNA: TGTGCCAGAGGGGACCCTAGTGTTAATGAGCAGTTCTTC; CDR3: CARGDPSVNEQFF
size: -; J: TRBJ2-7; V: TRBV4-2; D: -; DNA: TGTGCCAGCAGCCAAGCCGAGTCAGGGGCCGACGAGCAGTACTTC; CDR3: CASSQAESGADEQYF
size: -; J: TRBJ2-1; V: TRBV7-3; D: TRBD2; DNA: TGTGCCAGCAGCCTCGGGGGCCCGGGCCTAGCGGGACGAAATGAGCAGTTCTTC; CDR3: CASSLGGPGLAGRNEQFF
size: few; J: TRBJ1-1; V: TRBV3-1; D: -; DNA: TGTGCCAGCAGCCAAGAGTTCACTGAAGCTTTCTTT; CDR3: CASSQEFTEAFF
size: few; J: TRBJ2-7; V: TRBV29-1; D: TRBD2; DNA: TGCAGCATCGAGCGGGAGGGCCCCTACGAGCAGTACTTC; CDR3: CSIEREGPYEQYF
size: many; J: TRBJ2-3; V: TRBV10-3; D: TRBD2; DNA: TGTGCCATCAGTGAGACTAGCGGCACAGATACGCAGTATTTT; CDR3: CAISETSGTDTQYF
size: many; J: TRBJ2-1; V: TRBV7-8; D: TRBD2; DNA: TGTGCCAGCAGCTTAGCCGAAGGAACTAGCGCTTACAATGAGCAGTTCTTC; CDR3: CASSLAEGTSAYNEQFF
size: few; J: TRBJ2-3; V: TRBV27; D: TRBD2; DNA: TGTGCCAGCAGTTTACGTAATCCGGGACTAGCGGGATACACAGATACGCAGTATTTT; CDR3: CASSLRNPGLAGYTDTQYF
size: many; J: TRBJ2-1; V: TRBV6-5; D: -; DNA: TGTGCCAGCAGTTACTATGGTCTCTCCTACAATGAGCAGTTCTTC; CDR3: CASSYYGLSYNEQFF
size: -; J: TRBJ1-1; V: TRBV2; D: -; DNA: TGTGCCAGCAGTGTTCTGGAAGGGAATTCTCGAGCTTTCTTT; CDR3: CASSVLEGNSRAFF
size: -; J: TRBJ1-1; V: TRBV18; D: -; DNA: TGTGCCAGCTCACAGTTGAACACTGAAGCTTTCTTT; CDR3: CASSQLNTEAFF
size: -; J: TRBJ2-5; V: TRBV10-3; D: TRBD2; DNA: TGTGCCATCAGTGAGTCACTAGCGGGACGAGAGACCCAGTACTTC; CDR3: CAISESLAGRETQYF
size: few; J: TRBJ2-5; V: TRBV2; D: -; DNA: TGTGCCGGGGACTATGACAGGGAAGAGGGAGAGACCCAGTACTTC; CDR3: CAGDYDREEGETQYF
size: few; J: TRBJ2-5; V: TRBV20-1; D: -; DNA: TGCAGTGCACCCCTTCCCTTAGCGGCATACCAAGAGACCCAGTACTTC; CDR3: CSAPLPLAAYQETQYF
size: -; J: TRBJ2-1; V: TRBV11-2; D: -; DNA: TGTGCCAGCAGCTCCCCCAGTGAGGGCTACAATGAGCAGTTCTTC; CDR3: CASSSPSEGYNEQFF
size: few; J: TRBJ1-1; V: TRBV19; D: TRBD1; DNA: TGTGCCAGTATCATACGGACAGGGGGATACACTGAAGCTTTCTTT; CDR3: CASIIRTGGYTEAFF
size: -; J: TRBJ2-5; V: TRBV11-1; D: -; DNA: TGTGCCAGCAGCTTAGAGTGGAGTCAAGAGACCCAGTACTTC; CDR3: CASSLEWSQETQYF
size: -; J: TRBJ1-1; V: TRBV7-2; D: TRBD1; DNA: TGTGCCAGCAGCTCAGGGGGCCGGGGCACTGACGCTTTCTTT; CDR3: CASSSGGRGTDAFF
size: few; J: TRBJ1-5; V: TRBV7-9; D: -; DNA: TGTGCCAGCAGCTTAGTCTCTCCCGGGAGAGGTCAGCCCCAGCATTTT; CDR3: CASSLVSPGRGQPQHF
size: many; J: TRBJ1-6; V: TRBV5-6; D: -; DNA: TGTGCCAGCAGTTTAACGGGGAATTCACCCCTCCACTTT; CDR3: CASSLTGNSPLHF
size: -; J: TRBJ2-7; V: TRBV7-7; D: -; DNA: TGTGCTAGCAGCCCGGGACCCCCAAACGAGCAGTACTTC; CDR3: CASSPGPPNEQYF
size: -; J: TRBJ2-1; V: TRBV12-3/TRBV12-4; D: TRBD2; DNA: TGTGCCAGCAGTTTTGGGGGTTTTAGCGGGACCTGGAATGAGCAGTTCTTC; CDR3: CASSFGGFSGTWNEQFF
size: -; J: TRBJ1-6; V: TRBV18; D: TRBD1; DNA: TGTGCCAGCTCGTTAGACAGGGTGCAATCACCCCTCCACTTT; CDR3: CASSLDRVQSPLHF
size: -; J: TRBJ1-5; V: TRBV2; D: -; DNA: TGTGCCAGCTCCTCGGTGGATCAGCCCCAGCATTTT; CDR3: CASSSVDQPQHF
size: few; J: TRBJ1-5; V: TRBV6-2/TRBV6-3; D: -; DNA: TGTGCCAGCATCGGTGCAGAGAATCAGCCCCAGCATTTT; CDR3: CASIGAENQPQHF
size: few; J: TRBJ2-2; V: TRBV3-1; D: -; DNA: TGTGCCAGCAGCCACCAGAATTCCAACACCGGGGAGCTGTTTTTT; CDR3: CASSHQNSNTGELFF
size: -; J: TRBJ1-2; V: TRBV10-3; D: -; DNA: TGTGCCATCAGTGAGGACGGGCAACCCTATGGCTACACCTTC; CDR3: CAISEDGQPYGYTF
size: -; J: TRBJ2-2; V: TRBV25-1; D: -; DNA: TGTGCCAGCACCGGGACACAGAACACCGGGGAGCTGTTTTTT; CDR3: CASTGTQNTGELFF
size: -; J: TRBJ2-7; V: TRBV6-1; D: -; DNA: TGTGCCAGCAGTGAAGCGGTCTACGAGCAGTACTTC; CDR3: CASSEAVYEQYF
size: few; J: TRBJ1-1; V: TRBV12-3/TRBV12-4; D: -; DNA: TGTGCCAGCAGTTTAGCGAGCGCCCGGTTGAACACTGAAGCTTTCTTT; CDR3: CASSLASARLNTEAFF
size: -; J: TRBJ2-6; V: TRBV5-1; D: -; DNA: TGCGCCAGCAGTGCCGGGACTTCCAGCTCTGGGGCCAACGGCCTGACTTTC; CDR3: CASSAGTSSSGANGLTF
size: -; J: TRBJ2-3; V: TRBV14; D: -; DNA: TGTGCCAGCAGCCAAGATCTTGGGGCGCGTAGACAGTCAGATACGCAGTATTTT; CDR3: CASSQDLGARRQSDTQYF
size: few; J: TRBJ1-3; V: TRBV10-3; D: -; DNA: TGTGCCATCAGTGTAACAGGAAGCATCTCTGGAAACACCATATATTTT; CDR3: CAISVTGSISGNTIYF